The rows below give T cell receptor beta chains drawn from one sample of a study of blood T cell repertoires in COVID-19. The assay was immunoSEQ multiplex PCR, and TCRdb's table has in-frame clones only and misses some. The data hold about 39,000 clones, with around 85% observed a single time. Sequencing input: peripheral blood. These receptors originate from a man in his 60s with acute or convalescent COVID-19. Both conserved end residues are part of each CDR3. Each record gives: V gene, clone size, D gene, J gene, CDR3 protein, CDR3 DNA. The D gene is left open where the match is weak. Size is stated for part of the rows, as once, few or many counts, or as a class when the clone is expanded.

TRBV18,-,TRBD1,TRBJ2-1,CASSPRDRADEQFF,TGTGCCAGCTCACCACGGGACAGGGCGGACGAGCAGTTCTTC
TRBV5-1,-,-,TRBJ1-1,CASSSRGGVTEAFF,TGCGCCAGCAGCTCCCGAGGAGGAGTCACTGAAGCTTTCTTT
TRBV11-3,-,TRBD1,TRBJ1-1,CASSLGTGTGSTEAFF,TGTGCCAGCAGCTTAGGGACCGGGACAGGGAGCACTGAAGCTTTCTTT
TRBV5-8,-,-,TRBJ2-3,CASSLGVGAYTGTDTQYF,TGTGCCAGCAGCTTGGGCGTAGGGGCCTATACCGGCACAGATACGCAGTATTTT
TRBV7-2,once,-,TRBJ2-2,CACSIRGIPTGELFF,TGTGCCTGTTCCATCAGGGGAATCCCCACCGGGGAGCTGTTTTTT
TRBV10-1,-,-,TRBJ2-5,CASSPKTQYF,TGCGCCAGCAGTCCCAAGACCCAGTACTTC
TRBV28,-,-,TRBJ2-1,CASSFWASVTSHEQFF,TGTGCCAGCAGTTTCTGGGCTAGCGTTACATCCCATGAGCAGTTCTTC
TRBV3-1/TRBV3-2,-,TRBD1,TRBJ1-4,CASSRQGTDEKLFF,TGTGCCAGCAGCCGACAGGGTACGGACGAAAAACTGTTTTTT
TRBV5-1,-,TRBD2,TRBJ2-3,CASSLGGAGGSTDTQYF,TGCGCCAGCAGCTTGGGGGGCGCGGGGGGCAGCACAGATACGCAGTATTTT
TRBV21-1,-,-,TRBJ1-2,CASRAGEGYTF,TGTGCCAGCAGGGCGGGGGAGGGCTACACCTTC
TRBV7-3,-,TRBD1,TRBJ2-1,CASSYLPGQGREQFF,TGTGCCAGCAGCTATTTGCCGGGACAGGGGCGTGAGCAGTTCTTC
TRBV12-3/TRBV12-4,-,TRBD1,TRBJ2-5,CASKDRGTETQYF,TGTGCCAGCAAAGACAGGGGTACAGAGACCCAGTACTTC
TRBV2,-,-,TRBJ1-4,CASRSQTTNEKLFF,TGTGCCAGCAGGTCCCAGACAACTAATGAAAAACTGTTTTTT
TRBV4-2,few,-,TRBJ1-1,CASSQGHLRAFF,TGTGCCAGCAGCCAAGGACACCTAAGAGCTTTCTTT